A selection of T cell receptor beta chains follows, all from one sample in a study of CD8+ T cells in alopecia areata. Clones were sequenced by immunoSEQ multiplex PCR, and TCRdb holds only the in-frame ones, with some missing. Of roughly 120,000 clones listed, about half are singletons. This specimen consisted of CD4+ T cells sorted from blood, obtained at week 4, from a patient treated with tofacitinib. The receptor set was obtained from a human donor with alopecia areata. The CDR3 runs from the conserved cysteine through the conserved F or W. The D gene is left open where the match is weak. Clone size is given for some rows only: seen once, a few or many times, or a class if the clone is expanded.

d_gene | j_gene | abundance | v_gene | CDR3nt | CDR3aa
TRBD1 | TRBJ1-2 | NA | TRBV6-5 | TGTGCCAGCAACCCGGGACAGGGTGGCTATGGCTACACCTTC | CASNPGQGGYGYTF
NA | TRBJ1-2 | NA | TRBV1 | TGCACCAGCAGCGTCCCCCTGACAGGGGGCAAAGGCTACACCTTC | CTSSVPLTGGKGYTF
NA | TRBJ2-4 | NA | TRBV5-1 | TGCGCCAGCAGGGGAAACATCGGAGACCAAAACATTCAGTACTTC | CASRGNIGDQNIQYF
NA | TRBJ1-2 | NA | TRBV19 | TGTGCCAGTAGGCTCATGGGGTCCTATGGCTACACCTTC | CASRLMGSYGYTF
TRBD1 | TRBJ1-2 | few | TRBV7-9 | TGTGCCAGCAGCTTAGCGGACAGGCCAAATGGCTACACCTTC | CASSLADRPNGYTF
NA | TRBJ2-5 | NA | TRBV7-9 | TGTGCCAGCAGCCCGCAAGAGACCCAGTACTTC | CASSPQETQYF
NA | TRBJ1-2 | few | TRBV30 | TGTGCCTGGACCTGGGGGACCTATGGCTACACCTTC | CAWTWGTYGYTF
TRBD1 | TRBJ2-1 | few | TRBV5-1 | TGCGCCAGCAGCTTCGACAGGGTTAATGAGCAGTTCTTC | CASSFDRVNEQFF
TRBD2 | TRBJ2-7 | NA | TRBV7-3 | TGTGCCAGCAGCCTAAGCGGGGGGCCCGAGCAGTACTTC | CASSLSGGPEQYF
TRBD1 | TRBJ2-1 | NA | TRBV13 | TGTGCCAGCAGCCTCCGGACAGGAGTGAGGTTCTTC | CASSLRTGVRFF
NA | TRBJ1-5 | NA | TRBV29-1 | TGCAGCGTTGCGCAGGACAACAATCAGCCCCAGCATTTT | CSVAQDNNQPQHF
NA | TRBJ1-1 | NA | TRBV2 | TGTGCCAGCAGTGGGTACAGACCGAACACTGAAGCTTTCTTT | CASSGYRPNTEAFF
NA | TRBJ1-1 | few | TRBV29-1 | TGCAGCGTTGCAGGGCTGATGAACACTGAAGCTTTCTTT | CSVAGLMNTEAFF
TRBD2 | TRBJ2-5 | NA | TRBV7-2 | TGTGCCAGCAGCTTGAGACTAGCGGGATACCGAGAGACCCAGTACTTC | CASSLRLAGYRETQYF
NA | TRBJ2-5 | NA | TRBV5-1 | TGCGCCAGCAGACAGGGCGAAGAGACCCAGTACTTC | CASRQGEETQYF
NA | TRBJ1-4 | few | TRBV30 | TGTGCCTGGAGTGTACATGGGGTGTCTAATGAAAAACTGTTTTTT | CAWSVHGVSNEKLFF
NA | TRBJ1-3 | many | TRBV29-1 | TGCAGCGCGGGAGGGTCAGGAAACACCATATATTTT | CSAGGSGNTIYF
NA | TRBJ1-1 | NA | TRBV29-1 | TGCAGCGCCAGTGGTCTGGACACTGAAGCTTTCTTT | CSASGLDTEAFF
NA | TRBJ2-7 | NA | TRBV29-1 | TGCAGCGTTGAAGTTAGAGGGGACCCCTACGAGCAGTACTTC | CSVEVRGDPYEQYF
NA | TRBJ1-2 | NA | TRBV30 | TGTGCCTGGATAAAGGTATATGGCTACACCTTC | CAWIKVYGYTF
TRBD2 | TRBJ2-4 | few | TRBV19 | TGTGCCAGTAGTACCATAGCGGGGGAACGAAACATTCAGTACTTC | CASSTIAGERNIQYF
NA | TRBJ2-3 | NA | TRBV29-1 | TGCAGCGTTCAACCGCCTAGCACAGATACGCAGTATTTT | CSVQPPSTDTQYF
NA | TRBJ1-1 | NA | TRBV30 | TGTGCCCAGTCTAACAGGTTGGGCACTGAAGCTTTCTTT | CAQSNRLGTEAFF
NA | TRBJ2-3 | few | TRBV5-5 | TGTGCCAGCAGCTTGGTGGATGCCCCAGATACGCAGTATTTT | CASSLVDAPDTQYF
NA | TRBJ2-7 | NA | TRBV30 | TGTGCCTGGAGAAAGAACTACGAGCAGTACTTC | CAWRKNYEQYF
TRBD1 | TRBJ2-1 | few | TRBV29-1 | TGCAGCGCCAGAGCCTCCCGGGACAGCTACAATGAGCAGTTCTTC | CSARASRDSYNEQFF
TRBD1 | TRBJ1-2 | NA | TRBV5-1 | TGCGCCAGCAGCTTGGCAACAGGGGATCAGCGCTATGGCTACACCTTC | CASSLATGDQRYGYTF
TRBD1 | TRBJ2-3 | NA | TRBV29-1 | TGCAGCGTTATAGGACAGGGCACAGATACGCAGTATTTT | CSVIGQGTDTQYF
NA | TRBJ1-1 | NA | TRBV6-5 | TGTGCCAGCAGTGGATCAGGGAAGCCTGAAGCTTTCTTT | CASSGSGKPEAFF
TRBD2 | TRBJ2-7 | NA | TRBV29-1 | TGCAGCGTTGGACTAGCGGGAGACGAGCAGTACTTC | CSVGLAGDEQYF
NA | TRBJ2-4 | few | TRBV2 | TGTGCCAGCAGTGGGCCCGGGAGAGCCAAAAACATTCAGTACTTC | CASSGPGRAKNIQYF
NA | TRBJ2-1 | NA | TRBV4-2 | TGTGCCAGCAGCCAAGACTTTCGTAAGCGAACCCACAATGAGCAGTTCTTC | CASSQDFRKRTHNEQFF
NA | TRBJ2-5 | NA | TRBV9 | TGTGCCAGCAGCGAACAAGAGACCCAGTACTTC | CASSEQETQYF
TRBD2 | TRBJ2-5 | NA | TRBV4-1 | TGCGCCAGCAGCCAAGAGAGAAGTAGCGGGACCGAGGAGACCCAGTACTTC | CASSQERSSGTEETQYF
NA | TRBJ2-4 | once | TRBV7-8 | TGTGCCAGCAGCGCGGACCGGGCCCCTCCAAACATTCAGTACTTC | CASSADRAPPNIQYF
NA | TRBJ2-2 | few | TRBV18 | TGTGCCAGCTCATCCCAGGGTTCCGGGGAGCTGTTTTTT | CASSSQGSGELFF
NA | TRBJ1-2 | NA | TRBV6-6 | TGTGCCAGCAGTTACATGGCAGGGAACTATGGCTACACCTTC | CASSYMAGNYGYTF
TRBD1 | TRBJ2-5 | NA | TRBV6-5 | TGTGCCAGCAGCCTATCCAGGGGGCTACGGGAGACCCAGTACTTC | CASSLSRGLRETQYF
NA | TRBJ1-2 | few | TRBV6-5 | TGTGCCAGCAGTTACACCCCGAGGGGCGGCTACACCTTC | CASSYTPRGGYTF
NA | TRBJ2-7 | once | TRBV5-1 | TGCGCCAGCAGCCTCGGGTTTGCCTACGAGCAGTACTTC | CASSLGFAYEQYF
TRBD2 | TRBJ2-7 | NA | TRBV30 | TGTGCCTGGAGTGGGCTAGCGGCATCCGCGGAGCAGTACTTC | CAWSGLAASAEQYF
NA | TRBJ2-5 | NA | TRBV30 | TGTGCCTGGAGTGAAGAGACCCAGTACTTC | CAWSEETQYF
NA | TRBJ2-1 | NA | TRBV30 | TGTGCCTGGAGTTCCTTTCCACGGTATGAGCAGTTCTTC | CAWSSFPRYEQFF
NA | TRBJ2-6 | NA | TRBV29-1 | TGCAGCGCAAACGGTGGGGCCAACGTCCTGACTTTC | CSANGGANVLTF
NA | TRBJ1-4 | NA | TRBV18 | TGTGCCAGCTCACCACCGAGGGAGTCGTTTGAAAAACTGTTTTTT | CASSPPRESFEKLFF
NA | TRBJ1-2 | NA | TRBV15 | TGTGCCACCAGCAGAGAGGCACAGGGCGTTTATGGCTACACCTTC | CATSREAQGVYGYTF
NA | TRBJ1-5 | NA | TRBV15 | TGTGCCACCAGCACTGGACGTAACAATCAGCCCCAGCATTTT | CATSTGRNNQPQHF
NA | TRBJ2-3 | NA | TRBV9 | TGTGCCAGCAACAAGGGGGGTAAGACAGATACGCAGTATTTT | CASNKGGKTDTQYF
NA | TRBJ1-4 | NA | TRBV5-1 | TGCGCCAGCAGCTTGGCTTTGCAGGGGTCTAATGAAAAACTGTTTTTT | CASSLALQGSNEKLFF
NA | TRBJ1-1 | NA | TRBV11-1 | TGTGCCAGCAGCTTAGGGGCGGAGAACACTGAAGCTTTCTTT | CASSLGAENTEAFF
NA | TRBJ2-7 | NA | TRBV4-1 | TGCGCCAGCAGCCAACAGGGTTGGGGAGGCGGAGGCGAGCAGTACTTC | CASSQQGWGGGGEQYF